The TCR beta chain under discussion was sequenced for a study of vaccination effects on CD4 cells after COVID-19. Concerning this clone itself: The antigen remains undetermined.

CDR1 and CDR2 from the germline V gene are MNHEY and SMNVEV (reference sequence). The CDR3 consists of 14 residues. Trimming took 8 bases from V and 0 from J, leaving 10 bases between them. The method was immunoSEQ multiplex PCR; TCRdb's version includes in-frame clones alone and lacks a portion of them. The data hold about 48,000 clones, with 75% to 80% observed a single time. Antigen-specific CD4+ T cells were first expanded with viral peptide pools by the ViraFEST assay and only then sequenced. After less than 11 days in culture, the CD4+ T cells were isolated. Nucleocapsid antibodies stayed negative before and after vaccination, showing no earlier SARS-CoV-2 infection.

The TCR sequence derives from a human donor who received a COVID-19 vaccine. V is TRBV27 and J is TRBJ1-4; D gene unclear. The sequenced sample was CD4+ T cells from PBMCs cultured with HCoV-OC43 spike peptides, obtained before COVID-19 vaccination. Regarding subset: HCoV-OC43 spike overlapping peptide pool stimulation. The CDR3 coding sequence is TGTGCCAGCGGCCAGAGCGCAACTAATGAAAAACTGTTTTTT. As protein: CASGQSATNEKLFF.